A selection of T cell receptor beta chains follows, all from one sample in a study of blood T cell repertoires in COVID-19. Clones were sequenced by immunoSEQ multiplex PCR, and TCRdb holds only the in-frame ones, with some missing. The table shows 65,000 to 90,000 clones, with around 90% occurring only once. The specimen sequenced was peripheral blood. The receptor source for this set is a human donor in a cohort sampled during active COVID-19. The CDR3 runs from the conserved cysteine through the conserved F or W. Each record gives: V gene, J gene, CDR3 protein.

v_gene: TRBV30
j_gene: TRBJ2-2
CDR3aa: CAWSVQQGILGSGELFF

v_gene: TRBV7-6
j_gene: TRBJ2-5
CDR3aa: CASSSRDAGQYF

v_gene: TRBV9
j_gene: TRBJ2-7
CDR3aa: CASSGQGDYEQYF

v_gene: TRBV19
j_gene: TRBJ2-7
CDR3aa: CASSGGTDVRAEQYF

v_gene: TRBV5-6
j_gene: TRBJ2-7
CDR3aa: CASSPGLAASYEQYF

v_gene: TRBV6-2/TRBV6-3
j_gene: TRBJ2-1
CDR3aa: CASSYQGGGAAEQFF

v_gene: TRBV28
j_gene: TRBJ2-7
CDR3aa: CASSLRVEVGRTTPYEQYF

v_gene: TRBV2
j_gene: TRBJ1-1
CDR3aa: CASRTDRATEAFF

v_gene: TRBV4-2
j_gene: TRBJ2-5
CDR3aa: CASSQLAGSGETQYF

v_gene: TRBV5-4
j_gene: TRBJ2-3
CDR3aa: CASSLSGGPPTDTQYF

v_gene: TRBV12-3/TRBV12-4
j_gene: TRBJ1-2
CDR3aa: CASSPTGTDSYTF

v_gene: TRBV7-2
j_gene: TRBJ1-3
CDR3aa: CASSLGGWQGSGNTIYF

v_gene: TRBV11-2
j_gene: TRBJ2-1
CDR3aa: CASSQGPTGGAAYNEQFF

v_gene: TRBV4-1
j_gene: TRBJ2-2
CDR3aa: CASSQEGGGAFGELFF

v_gene: TRBV16
j_gene: TRBJ2-1
CDR3aa: CASSQSVLPEQFF

v_gene: TRBV18
j_gene: TRBJ1-5
CDR3aa: CASSPEQGANQPQHF

v_gene: TRBV6-5
j_gene: TRBJ1-6
CDR3aa: CASRADRGKSPLHF

v_gene: TRBV10-3
j_gene: TRBJ2-1
CDR3aa: CAISDRTGKRGDEQFF

v_gene: TRBV20-1
j_gene: TRBJ2-1
CDR3aa: CSASDPSAGLAGIYNEQFF

v_gene: TRBV27
j_gene: TRBJ1-5
CDR3aa: CASSVRGFNQPQHF

v_gene: TRBV2
j_gene: TRBJ2-3
CDR3aa: CASSGIAGDADTQYF

v_gene: TRBV15
j_gene: TRBJ1-6
CDR3aa: CATSRGQDNSPLHF

v_gene: TRBV10-1
j_gene: TRBJ2-3
CDR3aa: CASNRQGTSGKSTDTQYF

v_gene: TRBV29-1
j_gene: TRBJ1-6
CDR3aa: CSVAQGDSPLHF

v_gene: TRBV5-1
j_gene: TRBJ1-1
CDR3aa: CASGPVGGVNTEAFF

v_gene: TRBV28
j_gene: TRBJ2-4
CDR3aa: CASSQGGRPELAKNIQYF

v_gene: TRBV9
j_gene: TRBJ2-1
CDR3aa: CASSVGGGVTSYNEQFF

v_gene: TRBV19
j_gene: TRBJ1-6
CDR3aa: CASSFTQGVNSPLHF

v_gene: TRBV7-2
j_gene: TRBJ2-1
CDR3aa: CASSLVTGSGGVDEQFF

v_gene: TRBV7-9
j_gene: TRBJ2-7
CDR3aa: CASSSTSRDIPYEQYF

v_gene: TRBV28
j_gene: TRBJ1-1
CDR3aa: CASSPYGTGYNTEAFF

v_gene: TRBV27
j_gene: TRBJ1-2
CDR3aa: CASSLAPHAGYTF